The entry below describes one T cell receptor beta chain. During active infection, Seattle patients enrolled and were then monitored through disease. The entry originates in a study of blood T cell repertoires in COVID-19. Study in general: Acute-phase and convalescent COVID-19 samples originated in the United States, Italy and Spain. Nucleic acid was either cDNA or gDNA, and it came from T cells, B-cell-depleted T cells, or PBMCs.

Trimming shortened V by 2 bases and J by 0 bases, and 7 bases separated the two germline ends. The CDR3 is 14 amino acids. The germline V gene has CDR1 SGHRS and CDR2 YFSETQ. In the study's own analysis: How many nucleated cells were present was estimated from reference gene primer amplification. TCRdb keeps only in-frame clones here, not all; method: immunoSEQ multiplex PCR. V, J and clone size are those of that table, while D and trimming were read from the DNA. The sample lists hundreds of thousands of clones; approximately 88% were seen once. This chain joins TRBV5-1 and TRBJ2-3; no clear D. This clonotype was obtained from a woman in her fifties or sixties with COVID-19, enrolled during active disease. Source material: peripheral blood. The CDR3 DNA reads TGCGCCAGCAGCTTCGGTCCAAGCACAGATACGCAGTATTTT. Its protein is CASSFGPSTDTQYF.